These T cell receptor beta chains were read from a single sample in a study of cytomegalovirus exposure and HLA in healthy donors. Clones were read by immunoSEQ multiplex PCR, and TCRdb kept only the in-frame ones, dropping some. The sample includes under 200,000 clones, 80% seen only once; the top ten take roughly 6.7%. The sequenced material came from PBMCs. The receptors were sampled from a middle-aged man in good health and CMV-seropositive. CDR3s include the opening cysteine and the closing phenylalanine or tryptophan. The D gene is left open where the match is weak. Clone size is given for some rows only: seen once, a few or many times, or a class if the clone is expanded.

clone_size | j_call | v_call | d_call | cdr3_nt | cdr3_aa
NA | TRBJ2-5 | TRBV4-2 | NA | TGTGCCAGCAGCCAAGGACTGGAGGAGACCCAGTACTTC | CASSQGLEETQYF
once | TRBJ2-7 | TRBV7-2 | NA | TGTGCCAGCAGCCGGACAGATTCCTACGAGCAGTACTTC | CASSRTDSYEQYF
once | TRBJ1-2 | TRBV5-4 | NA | TGTGCCAGCAGCTTGGGGCAGGCCTCGACGTATGGCTACACCTTC | CASSLGQASTYGYTF
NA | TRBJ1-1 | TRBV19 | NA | TGTGCCAGTAATGGAGGGGTCTCGACTGAAGCTTTCTTT | CASNGGVSTEAFF
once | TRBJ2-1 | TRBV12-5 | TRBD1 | TGTGCTAGTGGTTTAGCGACAGGGGGCACTGAGCAGTTCTTC | CASGLATGGTEQFF
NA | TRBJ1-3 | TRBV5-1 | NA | TGCGCCAGCAGCCCCAGGGGTTCTGGAAACACCATATATTTT | CASSPRGSGNTIYF
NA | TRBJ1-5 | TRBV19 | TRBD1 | TGTGCCAGTAGTAGAGACAGGGCCCAGCCCCAGCATTTT | CASSRDRAQPQHF
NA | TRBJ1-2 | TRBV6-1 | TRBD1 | TGTGCCAGCAGTCCCGACAGGGGGAATTATGGCTACACCTTC | CASSPDRGNYGYTF
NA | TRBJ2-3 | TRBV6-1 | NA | TGTGCCAGCAGTCCAGGGGACACAGATACGCAGTATTTT | CASSPGDTDTQYF
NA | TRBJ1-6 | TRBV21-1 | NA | TGTGCCAGCAGCGAACAGAGCAAAGTAAATTCACCCCTCCACTTT | CASSEQSKVNSPLHF
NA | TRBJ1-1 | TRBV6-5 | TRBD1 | TGTGCCAGCAACATTAGGGGGCTGTTGGGCACTGAAGCTTTCTTT | CASNIRGLLGTEAFF
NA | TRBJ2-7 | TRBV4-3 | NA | TGCGCCAGCAGCCAAGATAACAGCAACTACGAGCAGTACTTC | CASSQDNSNYEQYF
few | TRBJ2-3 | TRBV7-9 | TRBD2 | TGTGCCAGCAGCTTAGCGGGGGGGACCACAGATACGCAGTATTTT | CASSLAGGTTDTQYF
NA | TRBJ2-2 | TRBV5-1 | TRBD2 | TGCGCCAGCAGCCAGGGACTAGCGGGGGCCACCGGGGAGCTGTTTTTT | CASSQGLAGATGELFF
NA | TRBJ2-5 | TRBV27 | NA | TGTGCCAGCAGTTTATTGAGGAGCGGTCGAGAGACCCAGTACTTC | CASSLLRSGRETQYF
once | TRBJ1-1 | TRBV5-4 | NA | TGTGCCAGCAGCTTGGTGGCGGGGAGAGGCACTGAAGCTTTCTTT | CASSLVAGRGTEAFF
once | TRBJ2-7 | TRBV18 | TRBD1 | TGTGCCAGCTCACCGCGGACAGGGGGCTCCTACGAGCAGTACTTC | CASSPRTGGSYEQYF
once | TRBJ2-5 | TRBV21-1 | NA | TGTGCCAGCAGCAAAGCTTATTGCGGGGGCCGGGAGACCCAGTACTTC | CASSKAYCGGRETQYF
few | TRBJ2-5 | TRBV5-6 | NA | TGTGCCAGCAGCTTTAGAGGACAAGAGACCCAGTACTTC | CASSFRGQETQYF